Sequencing of this T cell receptor beta chain was carried out in a study of CD8+CD57+ T cells in acquired aplastic anemia (dated by TCRdb to between 2018 and 2020). The study in broad terms: Extracted DNA from sorted CD4+ and CD8+ cells averaged approximately 3 ug, ranging from roughly 0.19 to 27.4 ug. An average of around 10 million reads for CD4+ cells and around 11 million reads for CD8+ cells was obtained from healthy donor samples.

Study-wide conclusions, independent of this receptor: Roughly 30 CD8+ CDR3 sequences were shared between patients and controls but appeared highly expressed in patients and within their immunodominant clones. Between patients and healthy controls, no significant difference in CD8+ Simpson's diversity was found (P=0.060).

The study deep-sequenced TCR repertoires of sorted CD4+ and CD8+ blood T cells from severe aplastic anemia patients and healthy subjects. Ficoll-Paque density gradient centrifugation was used to isolate peripheral blood mononuclear cells. Before DNA extraction, CD4+ and CD8+ T cells were sorted by FACS or by magnetic beads. As concerns this clonotype: Its target antigen remains unknown. Base qualities are not at hand, and no much larger clone is one base apart.

The germline ends are 8 bases apart after V is trimmed by 1 base and J by 4 bases. The germline V gene gives CDR1 as WSHSY and CDR2 as SAAADI. The CDR3 sequence holds 14 residues, the cysteine and phenylalanine included. Left in the record is the CDR3 DNA by itself, 42 bases read in frame from the first base. Genomic DNA served as template for TCR beta VDJ combination and CDR3 sequence profiling. An Illumina HiSeq 2000 was the platform used for TCR repertoire sequencing. The authors processed their data as follows. Repertoires were assessed using TRBV/TRBJ rearrangement plots, CDR3 size and DJ length profiles, and Simpson's diversity index. The most abundant DNA sequence in the deep sequencing data was taken as the immunodominant clone. CDR3 amino acid sequences were screened for sharing across subjects and were compared with published repertoires and the VDJdb database. Using fastp trimming at Q25 and MiXCR clonotype assembly, TCRdb reanalyzed the public sequencing data and kept in-frame beta chains. One record per CDR3 amino acid sequence lists the most common genes and DNA. Clone size and V and J calls follow TCRdb, not the original study. In all, the sample holds 62,000 or so distinct CDR3 sequences, and roughly half of those were seen once. About 8.9% of the sample is taken by the ten largest.

In this chain, TRBV10-2 is recombined with TRBJ2-1, and possibly TRBD2, on 5 matching bases. The sequencing input was sorted CD4+, CD8+, or CD8+CD57+ T cells (not recorded which) from PBMCs. This TCR was recovered from a human donor in good health, serving as a control. Read as DNA, the sequence is TGCGCCAGCAGTGAGTTTGGCGGGTACAATGAGCAGTTCTTC. This encodes CASSEFGGYNEQFF.